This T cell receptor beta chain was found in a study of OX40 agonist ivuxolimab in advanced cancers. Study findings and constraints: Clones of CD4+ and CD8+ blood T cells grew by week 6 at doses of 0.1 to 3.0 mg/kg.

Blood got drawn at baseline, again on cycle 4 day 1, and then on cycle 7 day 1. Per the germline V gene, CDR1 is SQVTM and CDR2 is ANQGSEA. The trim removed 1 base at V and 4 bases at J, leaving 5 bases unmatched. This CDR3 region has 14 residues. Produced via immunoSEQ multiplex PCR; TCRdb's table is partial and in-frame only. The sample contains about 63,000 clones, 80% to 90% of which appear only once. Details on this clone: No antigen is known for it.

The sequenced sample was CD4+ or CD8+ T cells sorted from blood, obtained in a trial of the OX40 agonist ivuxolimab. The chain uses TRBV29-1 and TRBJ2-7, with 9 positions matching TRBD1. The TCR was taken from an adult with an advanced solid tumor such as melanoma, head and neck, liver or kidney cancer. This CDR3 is CSVEGTGDLYEQYF. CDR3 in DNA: TGCAGCGTTGAAGGGACAGGGGATTTGTACGAGCAGTACTTC.